This TCR beta chain was documented in a study of shared clonotypes between healthy human individuals. Per germline, CDR1 LNHDA and CDR2 SQIVND (reference sequence). CDR3 size: 15 residues. The V gene lost 1 base and the J gene lost 4 bases, with 13 bases spanning the gap. Terminally differentiated effector memory CD45RA+ cells were left out of the naive CD8 fraction, which was CD45RO-negative and positively selected for CCR7. At deep level, the assay was performed. The DNA input per sorted-subset replicate PCR was about 190 ng, corresponding to some 30,000 T cell genomes. Sequenced by immunoSEQ multiplex PCR; TCRdb stores in-frame clones only, minus some. The sample yields about 2.2 million clones, roughly 93% seen once.

This chain connects TRBV19 to TRBJ2-5; D may correspond to TRBD1 or TRBD2 (5 bases each). The TCR was taken from a man between 18 and 29 years old in good health. Some clones in this sample may be carry-over from other donors' samples. What was sequenced was naive CD8+ T cells from PBMCs. The CDR3 DNA sequence: TGTGCCAGTAGTATAGGGGGAGCAGGGTTAGAGACCCAGTACTTC. This gives the protein CASSIGGAGLETQYF.